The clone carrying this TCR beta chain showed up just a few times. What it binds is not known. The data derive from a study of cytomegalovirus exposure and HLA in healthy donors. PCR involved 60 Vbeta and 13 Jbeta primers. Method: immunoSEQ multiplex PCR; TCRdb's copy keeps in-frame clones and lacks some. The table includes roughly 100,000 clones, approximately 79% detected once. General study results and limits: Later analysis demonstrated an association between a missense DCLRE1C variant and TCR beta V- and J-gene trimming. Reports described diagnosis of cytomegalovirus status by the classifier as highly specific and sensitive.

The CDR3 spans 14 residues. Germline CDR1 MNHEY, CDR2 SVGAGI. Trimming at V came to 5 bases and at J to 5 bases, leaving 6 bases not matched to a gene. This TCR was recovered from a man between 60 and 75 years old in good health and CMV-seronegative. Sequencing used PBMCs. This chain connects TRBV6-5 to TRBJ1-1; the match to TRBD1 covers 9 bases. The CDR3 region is CASSPTGGKTEAFF. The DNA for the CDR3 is TGTGCCAGCAGTCCCACAGGGGGCAAGACTGAAGCTTTCTTT.